These T cell receptor beta chains were read from a single sample in a study of radiation and T cells in renal cell carcinoma. Here immunoSEQ multiplex PCR was the method, and the copy in TCRdb shows in-frame clones only, minus some. The table lists roughly 5,700 clones, about 64% of them singletons. Sequenced here: tumor tissue, sampled from a patient whose treatment was nephrectomy without radiotherapy. All receptors come from a human donor with renal cell carcinoma. CDR3s include the opening cysteine and the closing phenylalanine or tryptophan. D genes are given only for firm matches. Only part of the rows carry a size: once, few, many, or a class if the clone is expanded.

D gene,clone size,J gene,V gene,CDR3 protein,CDR3 DNA
.,few,TRBJ1-5,TRBV27,CASSRDRGNSQHF,TGTGCCAGCAGCCGGGACCGAGGAAATTCCCAGCATTTT
.,once,TRBJ2-5,TRBV27,CASRVQETQYF,TGTGCCAGCAGAGTCCAAGAGACCCAGTACTTC
TRBD1,.,TRBJ2-2,TRBV28,CASRSGGHGELFF,TGTGCCAGCAGGTCAGGGGGCCACGGGGAGCTGTTTTTT
TRBD2,.,TRBJ2-7,TRBV5-4,CASSLGVAGDYEQYF,TGTGCCAGCAGCTTGGGGGTAGCGGGAGACTACGAGCAGTACTTC
TRBD1,.,TRBJ2-7,TRBV30,CAWSRRGTGYYEQYF,TGTGCCTGGAGTCGGCGGGGGACAGGGTACTACGAGCAGTACTTC
TRBD1,few,TRBJ1-2,TRBV27,CASSLGTETNYGYTF,TGTGCCAGCAGTTTAGGGACAGAAACTAACTATGGCTACACCTTC
.,.,TRBJ1-1,TRBV5-4,CASGTATGVKDTEAFF,TGTGCCAGCGGGACTGCGACGGGGGTAAAAGACACTGAAGCTTTCTTT
.,once,TRBJ2-7,TRBV11-2,CASSLDSQEQYF,TGTGCCAGCAGCTTAGATTCGCAGGAGCAGTACTTC
.,.,TRBJ1-5,TRBV28,CASSPPDRYQPQHF,TGTGCCAGCAGTCCTCCGGACAGATATCAGCCCCAGCATTTT
.,few,TRBJ2-3,TRBV7-9,CASSRGGTITDTQYF,TGTGCCAGCAGCCGAGGGGGGACGATCACAGATACGCAGTATTTT
.,.,TRBJ2-7,TRBV11-2,CASSLVAGVGSYEQYF,TGTGCCAGCAGCTTAGTCGCCGGGGTCGGCTCCTACGAGCAGTACTTC
.,.,TRBJ2-4,TRBV19,CASSRLQGGAKNIQYF,TGTGCCAGTAGTCGCCTCCAGGGGGGAGCCAAAAACATTCAGTACTTC
.,few,TRBJ2-1,TRBV2,CASSSRDPYNEQFF,TGTGCCAGTTCTAGCAGAGACCCCTACAATGAGCAGTTCTTC
.,.,TRBJ1-2,TRBV6-5,CASSYAGSGYTF,TGTGCCAGCAGTTACGCGGGGAGCGGCTACACCTTC
.,.,TRBJ1-2,TRBV5-6,CASSLRGNYGYTF,TGTGCCAGCAGCTTGCGAGGGAACTATGGCTACACCTTC
.,.,TRBJ2-5,TRBV29-1,CSVESGGGNIETQYF,TGCAGCGTTGAGAGCGGCGGGGGCAATATAGAGACCCAGTACTTC
.,.,TRBJ2-6,TRBV11-2,CASSLVTSGANVLTF,TGTGCCAGCAGCTTAGTAACATCTGGGGCCAACGTCCTGACTTTC
.,.,TRBJ1-3,TRBV28,CASSFPLTSFSGNTIYF,TGTGCCAGCAGTTTCCCCCTGACAAGTTTCTCTGGAAACACCATATATTTT
.,.,TRBJ2-4,TRBV28,CASSLQGFGENIQYF,TGTGCCAGCAGTTTACAGGGTTTCGGTGAAAACATTCAGTACTTC
TRBD1,.,TRBJ1-3,TRBV19,CASSISGTGDSGNTIYF,TGTGCCAGTAGTATTTCGGGGACAGGGGACTCTGGAAACACCATATATTTT
TRBD2,few,TRBJ2-1,TRBV4-2,CASSQHPPGSGGSYNEQFF,TGTGCCAGCAGCCAACACCCACCGGGGTCGGGGGGATCCTACAATGAGCAGTTCTTC
.,.,TRBJ2-2,TRBV25-1,CASSEFGAGELFF,TGTGCCAGCAGTGAATTCGGGGCCGGGGAGCTGTTTTTT
.,.,TRBJ1-2,TRBV5-1,CASSPAANYGYTF,TGCGCCAGCAGCCCGGCAGCCAACTATGGCTACACCTTC
.,.,TRBJ2-7,TRBV19,CASSWDASYEQYF,TGTGCCAGTAGCTGGGACGCCTCCTACGAGCAGTACTTC
.,.,TRBJ2-7,TRBV15,CATSRDQGYEQYF,TGTGCCACCAGCAGAGATCAAGGGTACGAGCAGTACTTC
.,.,TRBJ2-7,TRBV9,CASSESQAGEQYF,TGTGCCAGCAGCGAGAGTCAGGCTGGGGAGCAGTACTTC
.,once,TRBJ2-7,TRBV5-4,CASSRFDEQYF,TGTGCCAGCAGTCGGTTCGACGAGCAGTACTTC
TRBD1,.,TRBJ1-5,TRBV6-1,CASSEAETGGQPQHF,TGTGCCAGCAGTGAAGCCGAGACAGGGGGACAGCCCCAGCATTTT
TRBD1,large,TRBJ2-7,TRBV19,CASSMSFTGDLYEQYF,TGTGCCAGTAGTATGTCATTTACAGGGGATCTATACGAGCAGTACTTC
TRBD1,.,TRBJ1-1,TRBV27,CASSFDRAVGTEAFF,TGTGCCAGCAGTTTTGACAGGGCGGTGGGCACTGAAGCTTTCTTT
.,few,TRBJ2-7,TRBV11-2,CASSLGRSRDGYEQYF,TGTGCCAGCAGCTTAGGGAGGAGCAGGGATGGTTACGAGCAGTACTTC
.,.,TRBJ2-4,TRBV6-1,CASSAGTISGDIQYF,TGTGCCAGCAGCGCCGGGACTATCTCAGGGGACATTCAGTACTTC
.,.,TRBJ1-5,TRBV7-8,CASSTQTGSNQPQHF,TGTGCCAGCAGCACGCAGACGGGCAGCAATCAGCCCCAGCATTTT
TRBD1,.,TRBJ2-2,TRBV2,CASGGQGNTGELFF,TGTGCCAGCGGGGGACAGGGGAACACCGGGGAGCTGTTTTTT
.,.,TRBJ2-7,TRBV11-2,CASSLDQIYEQYF,TGTGCCAGCAGCTTAGATCAGATTTACGAGCAGTACTTC
.,.,TRBJ2-6,TRBV11-3,CASSKRSRQSRANVLTF,TGTGCCAGCAGCAAGAGGTCTCGACAAAGTCGGGCCAACGTTCTGACTTTC
.,.,TRBJ1-1,TRBV28,CASSLLGNTEAFF,TGTGCCAGCAGTTTATTGGGGAACACTGAAGCTTTCTTT
.,few,TRBJ1-1,TRBV4-1,CASSQETHSNTEAFF,TGCGCCAGCAGCCAAGAAACGCACTCGAACACTGAAGCTTTCTTT
TRBD1,few,TRBJ1-2,TRBV10-3,CAISGTGTGGGYGYTF,TGTGCCATCAGTGGGACGGGGACAGGGGGCGGCTATGGCTACACCTTC
TRBD1,.,TRBJ2-2,TRBV28,CASSLGQGTGELFF,TGTGCCAGCAGTTTGGGACAGGGCACCGGGGAGCTGTTTTTT
.,.,TRBJ2-3,TRBV29-1,CSVEVGATDTQYF,TGCAGCGTTGAAGTGGGAGCCACAGATACGCAGTATTTT
TRBD2,few,TRBJ2-2,TRBV7-6,CASSSPSSGRAGELFF,TGTGCCAGCAGCTCCCCCTCTAGCGGGAGAGCCGGGGAGCTGTTTTTT
.,.,TRBJ2-5,TRBV4-2,CASSQGKGDQETQYF,TGTGCCAGCAGCCAAGGCAAGGGGGACCAAGAGACCCAGTACTTC
.,few,TRBJ2-7,TRBV29-1,CSVYVPGTYEQYF,TGCAGCGTTTATGTTCCAGGAACCTACGAGCAGTACTTC
TRBD1,.,TRBJ1-1,TRBV29-1,CSVEPTGWWTEAFF,TGCAGCGTTGAACCGACAGGGTGGTGGACTGAAGCTTTCTTT
.,.,TRBJ1-2,TRBV7-2,CASSQRYGYTF,TGTGCCAGCAGCCAGCGCTATGGCTACACCTTC
TRBD2,.,TRBJ2-2,TRBV5-1,CASGTSVTGELFF,TGCGCCAGCGGGACTAGCGTTACCGGGGAGCTGTTTTTT
.,.,TRBJ1-4,TRBV21-1,CASSKNQGSLNEKLFF,TGTGCCAGCAGCAAGAACCAGGGGTCTCTTAATGAAAAACTGTTTTTT
.,few,TRBJ1-5,TRBV6-1,CASSRNRNQPQHF,TGTGCCAGCAGTCGAAACCGTAATCAGCCCCAGCATTTT